These 22 T cell receptor beta chains share one sample of origin, sequenced in a study of monozygotic twins with inflammatory bowel disease. TCRdb reprocessed the 5' RACE reads and reports one entry per CDR3 protein, with no DNA. The sample table includes more than 100,000 distinct CDR3 sequences. Material for sequencing was blood. Receptor source: a human donor with ulcerative colitis or Crohn's disease, or a healthy co-twin of an affected twin (not recorded which).

The V and J genes are TRBV7-9 and TRBJ2-4. CDR3 size: 16 residues. Per germline, CDR1 SEHNR and CDR2 FQNEAQ (reference sequence). The CDR3 loop is CASSLDLALAKNIQYF.

V gene TRBV7-7 combines with J gene TRBJ1-5. There are 12 residues in the CDR3. CDR1 is SSHAT, CDR2 FNYEAQ, per germline (reference sequence). CDR3 loop: CASSLGGQPQHF.

The chain recombines TRBV29-1 with TRBJ2-1; the TCRdb call, TRBD1, lacks DNA for checking. The CDR3 runs 13 residues. In germline, CDR1 is SQVTM, CDR2 ANQGSEA. The CDR3: CSVLRGSGAVQFF.

This chain uses TRBV6-5 with TRBJ1-6; TCRdb picks TRBD1, but there is no DNA to check that call. Germline CDR1 and CDR2: MNHEY and SVGAGI. This CDR3 is 15 amino acids long. This CDR3 reads CASSYDRVKGSPLHF.

The chain links TRBV5-1 to TRBJ1-6; TCRdb designates TRBD1, a call that cannot be tested without DNA. Per germline, CDR1 SGHRS and CDR2 YFSETQ. This CDR3 has 15 amino acids. The CDR3 here is CASSSGQGGGSPLHF.

The chain recombines TRBV12-3 or TRBV12-4 with TRBJ1-5; the TCRdb call, TRBD1, lacks DNA for checking. The CDR3 is 14 residues long. CDR3 loop: CASSLGRSDQPQHF.

The chain has TRBV20-1 and TRBJ2-1; lacking DNA, the TRBD1 call made by TCRdb goes unchecked. CDR3 length: 13 residues. Germline CDR1 and CDR2: DFQATT and SNEGSKA (reference sequence). The CDR3 sequence is CSARILDRGEQFF.

The chain couples TRBV14 to TRBJ1-2. CDR1 SGHDN and CDR2 FVKESK come from the germline V gene. The CDR3 runs 13 residues. The CDR3 sequence is CASSFWTTNGYTF.

The chain recombines TRBV12-3 or TRBV12-4 with TRBJ2-7; TCRdb calls TRBD1, which cannot be checked without DNA. The CDR3 totals 15 residues. The CDR3 here is CASSPPGQGVHEQYF.

V is TRBV4-2 and J is TRBJ2-3. The CDR3 contains 14 residues. CDR1 is LGHNA and CDR2 is YNFKEQ in the germline V gene. CDR3 amino acids: CASSYDVGTDTQYF.

The J gene is TRBJ2-1, the V gene TRBV6-2 or TRBV6-3; TCRdb reports TRBD1, a call that lacks DNA to check it against. The length of the CDR3 is 14 residues. The germline V gene encodes CDR1 MNHEY and CDR2 SVGEGT. The CDR3 loop reads CASSQDRGRNEQFF.

The genes are TRBV20-1 and TRBJ2-7; as DNA is missing, the TRBD2 call by TCRdb cannot be tested. CDR1 DFQATT and CDR2 SNEGSKA come from the germline V gene (reference sequence). This CDR3 contains 14 residues. The CDR3 region is CSARSGRGSYEQYF.

V and J are TRBV20-1 and TRBJ2-7; lacking DNA, the TRBD1 call made by TCRdb goes unchecked. Germline CDR1 and CDR2: DFQATT and SNEGSKA (reference sequence). There are 16 residues in the CDR3. The CDR3 sequence is CSARGFRTGVSYEQYF.

This sequence joins TRBV6-1 and TRBJ2-5. This CDR3 is 14 amino acids long. CDR1 and CDR2 (germline): MNHNS, SASEGT. This CDR3 reads CASSRSSMQETQYF.

V is TRBV19 and J is TRBJ2-4. Germline V lookup: CDR1 LNHDA, CDR2 SQIVND (reference sequence). The CDR3 covers 16 residues. The CDR3 region is CASSMSKELGKNIQYF.

The rearrangement joins TRBV25-1 to TRBJ1-2; TCRdb gives TRBD1 as the D gene, but with no DNA this cannot be confirmed. This CDR3 has 13 residues. CDR1 is MGHDK and CDR2 is SYGVNS in the germline V gene. CDR3 region: CASSDMGLAPRAF.

The gene calls are TRBV20-1 and TRBJ2-1. Germline loops: CDR1 DFQATT, CDR2 SNEGSKA (reference sequence). This CDR3 contains 15 residues. The CDR3 region is CSARFLAGLGNEQFF.

The chain recombines TRBV7-2 with TRBJ2-7. This CDR3 comprises 11 residues. The germline V gene encodes CDR1 SGHTA and CDR2 FQGNSA. This chain's CDR3 is CARSQRVEQYF.

The rearrangement links TRBV5-1 to TRBJ2-5; TCRdb outputs TRBD2, but without DNA this stays unchecked. The CDR3 loop spans 14 amino acids. Germline CDR1 is SGHRS and CDR2 is YFSETQ. This chain's CDR3 is CASGAEGLGETQYF.

The chain employs TRBV7-2 and TRBJ2-7; TCRdb returns TRBD2, unconfirmable since there is no DNA. The CDR3 spans 15 residues. The germline V gene encodes CDR1 SGHTA and CDR2 FQGNSA. CDR3 in amino acids: CASSLVGPREYEQYF. The entire variable domain, with the rest obtained from reference TRBV7-2 and TRBJ2-7, is as follows: GAGVSQSPSNKVTEKGKDVELRCDPISGHTALYWYRQSLGQGLEFLIYFQGNSAPDKSGLPSDRFSAERTGGSVSTLTIQRTQQEDSAVYLCASSLVGPREYEQYFGPGTRLTVT.

V usage is TRBV18 and J usage is TRBJ2-5; TCRdb lists TRBD2, though no DNA is available to test this call. Germline V gene sequence: CDR1 KGHSH, CDR2 LQKENI. There are 16 residues in the CDR3. CDR3 loop: CASSPVGLAVQETQYF.

CDR3 loop: CAISDRTGYGYTF. This chain uses TRBV10-3 with TRBJ1-2; TCRdb designates TRBD1, a call that cannot be tested without DNA. The CDR3 runs to 13 residues. Germline V gives CDR1 ENHRY, CDR2 SYGVKD.